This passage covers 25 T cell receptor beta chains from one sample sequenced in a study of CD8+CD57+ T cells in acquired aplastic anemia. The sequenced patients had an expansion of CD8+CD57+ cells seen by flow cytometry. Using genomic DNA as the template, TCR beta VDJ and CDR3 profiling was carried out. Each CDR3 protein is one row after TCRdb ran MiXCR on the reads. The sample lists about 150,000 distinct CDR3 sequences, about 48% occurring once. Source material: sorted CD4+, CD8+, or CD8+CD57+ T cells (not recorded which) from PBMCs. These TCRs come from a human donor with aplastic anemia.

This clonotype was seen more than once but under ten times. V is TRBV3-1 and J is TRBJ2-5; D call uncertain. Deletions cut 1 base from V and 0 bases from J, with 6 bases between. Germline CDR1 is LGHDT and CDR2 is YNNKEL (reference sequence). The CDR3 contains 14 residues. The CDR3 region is CASSQGQHQETQYF. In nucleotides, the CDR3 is TGTGCCAGCAGCCAAGGGCAGCACCAAGAGACCCAGTACTTC.

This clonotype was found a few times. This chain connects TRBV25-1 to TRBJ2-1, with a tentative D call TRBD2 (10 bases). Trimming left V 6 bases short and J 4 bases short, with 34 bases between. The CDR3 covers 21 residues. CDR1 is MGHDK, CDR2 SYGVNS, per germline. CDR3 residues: CASSPRPGQGAAGGKYNEQFF. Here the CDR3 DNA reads TGTGCCAGCAGCCCTAGGCCGGGACAGGGAGCAGCGGGGGGGAAGTACAATGAGCAGTTCTTC.

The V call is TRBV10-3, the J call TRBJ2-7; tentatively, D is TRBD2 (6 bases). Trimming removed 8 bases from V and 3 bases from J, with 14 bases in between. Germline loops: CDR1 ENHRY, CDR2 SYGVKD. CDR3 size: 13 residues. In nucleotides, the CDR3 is TGTGCCATCGGGGGGTCAGGGTACTACGAGCAGTACTTC. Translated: CAIGGSGYYEQYF.

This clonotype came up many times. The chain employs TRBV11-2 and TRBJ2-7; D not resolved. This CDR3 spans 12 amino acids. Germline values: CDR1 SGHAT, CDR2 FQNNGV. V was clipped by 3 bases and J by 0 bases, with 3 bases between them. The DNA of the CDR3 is TGTGCCAGCAGCTTCCCCTCCTACGAGCAGTACTTC. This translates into CASSFPSYEQYF.

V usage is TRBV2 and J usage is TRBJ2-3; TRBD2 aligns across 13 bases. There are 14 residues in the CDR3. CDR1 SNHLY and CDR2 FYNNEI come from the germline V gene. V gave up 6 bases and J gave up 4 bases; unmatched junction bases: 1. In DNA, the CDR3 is TGTGCCAGCAGACTAGCGGGAGGGGCAGATACGCAGTATTTT. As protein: CASRLAGGADTQYF.

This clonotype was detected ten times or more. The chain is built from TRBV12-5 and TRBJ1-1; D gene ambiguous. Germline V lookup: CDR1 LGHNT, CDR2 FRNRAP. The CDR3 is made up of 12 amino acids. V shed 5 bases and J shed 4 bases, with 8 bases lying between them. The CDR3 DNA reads TGTGCTAGTGGTCGCCGGGCCACTGAAGCTTTCTTT. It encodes CASGRRATEAFF.

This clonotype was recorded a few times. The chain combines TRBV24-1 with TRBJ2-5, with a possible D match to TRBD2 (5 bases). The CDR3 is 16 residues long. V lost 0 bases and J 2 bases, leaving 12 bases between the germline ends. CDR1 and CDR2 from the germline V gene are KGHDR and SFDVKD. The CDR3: CATSDLVFGGQETQYF. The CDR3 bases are TGTGCCACCAGTGATTTGGTTTTCGGAGGTCAAGAGACCCAGTACTTC.

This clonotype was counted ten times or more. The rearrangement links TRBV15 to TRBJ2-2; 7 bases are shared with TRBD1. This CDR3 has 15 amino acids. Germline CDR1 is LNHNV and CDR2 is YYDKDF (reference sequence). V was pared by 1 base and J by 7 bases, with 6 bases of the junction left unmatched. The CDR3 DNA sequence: TGTGCCACCAGCAGAGGCAGGGGGTCCCACGGGGAGCTGTTTTTT. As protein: CATSRGRGSHGELFF.

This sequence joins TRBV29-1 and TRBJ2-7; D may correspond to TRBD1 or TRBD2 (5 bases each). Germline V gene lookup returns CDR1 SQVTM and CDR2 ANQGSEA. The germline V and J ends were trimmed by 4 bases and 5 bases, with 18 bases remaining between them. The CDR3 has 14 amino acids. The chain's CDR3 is CSVGVGAGSDEQYF. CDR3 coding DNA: TGCAGCGTTGGTGTAGGGGCAGGGAGCGACGAGCAGTACTTC.

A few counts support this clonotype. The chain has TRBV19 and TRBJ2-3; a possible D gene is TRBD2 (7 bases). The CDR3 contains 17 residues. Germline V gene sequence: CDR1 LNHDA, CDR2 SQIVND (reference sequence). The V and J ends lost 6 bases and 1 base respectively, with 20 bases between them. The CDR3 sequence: CASSPGGGGEGTDTQYF. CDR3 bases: TGTGCCAGTAGCCCTGGGGGGGGGGGCGAGGGCACAGATACGCAGTATTTT.

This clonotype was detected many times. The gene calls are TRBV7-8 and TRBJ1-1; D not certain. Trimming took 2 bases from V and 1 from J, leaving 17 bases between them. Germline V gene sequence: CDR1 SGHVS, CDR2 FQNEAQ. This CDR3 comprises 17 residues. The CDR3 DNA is TGTGCCAGCAGCTTACTAACTTATACGACCGAGAACACTGAAGCTTTCTTT. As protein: CASSLLTYTTENTEAFF. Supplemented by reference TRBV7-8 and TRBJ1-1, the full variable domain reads GAGVSQSPRYKVAKRGQDVALRCDPISGHVSLFWYQQALGQGPEFLTYFQNEAQLDKSGLPSDRFFAERPEGSVSTLKIQRTQQEDSAVYLCASSLLTYTTENTEAFFGQGTRLTVV.

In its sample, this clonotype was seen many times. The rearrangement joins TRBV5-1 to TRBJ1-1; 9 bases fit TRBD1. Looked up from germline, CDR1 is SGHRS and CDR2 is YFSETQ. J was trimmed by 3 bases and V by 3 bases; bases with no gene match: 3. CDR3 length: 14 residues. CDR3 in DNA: TGCGCCAGCAGCTCACAGGGGGCCGACACTGAAGCTTTCTTT. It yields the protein CASSSQGADTEAFF.

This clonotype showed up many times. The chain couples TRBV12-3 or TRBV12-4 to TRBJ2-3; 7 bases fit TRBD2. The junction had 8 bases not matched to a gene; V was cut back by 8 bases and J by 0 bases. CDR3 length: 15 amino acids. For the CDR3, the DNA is TGTGCCAGCGGAATGTATAGCGGGAGCACAGATACGCAGTATTTT. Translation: CASGMYSGSTDTQYF.

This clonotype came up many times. CDR3 in amino acids: CASSRGGVYNEQFF. CDR3 nucleotides: TGTGCCAGTAGTCGTGGGGGGGTCTACAATGAGCAGTTCTTC. V gene TRBV19 combines with J gene TRBJ2-1, with 7 bases lining up with TRBD2. The CDR3 loop spans 14 amino acids. Trimming took 5 bases from V and 3 from J; bases not matched to a gene: 4. The germline V gene encodes CDR1 LNHDA and CDR2 SQIVND (reference sequence). The full variable domain, its missing parts supplied by reference TRBV19 and TRBJ2-1, is DGGITQSPKYLFRKEGQNVTLSCEQNLNHDAMYWYRQDPGQGLRLIYYSQIVNDFQKGDIAEGYSVSREKKESFPLTVTSAQKNPTAFYLCASSRGGVYNEQFFGPGTRLTVL.

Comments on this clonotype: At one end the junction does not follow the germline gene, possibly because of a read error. The CDR3 sequence: CASSLVSGPTYGHTIYF. CDR3 DNA sequence: TGCGCCAGCAGCTTGGTTTCCGGACCAACTTATGGACACACCATATATTTT. The chain combines TRBV5-1 with TRBJ1-3; no clear D. Looked up from germline, CDR1 is SGHRS and CDR2 is YFSETQ. The CDR3 has 17 amino acids.

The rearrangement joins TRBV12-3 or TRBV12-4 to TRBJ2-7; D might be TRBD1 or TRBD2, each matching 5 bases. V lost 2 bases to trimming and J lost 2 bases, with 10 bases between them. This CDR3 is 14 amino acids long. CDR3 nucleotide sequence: TGTGCCAGCAGTTTACGGGACGGAGCCTACGAGCAGTACTTC. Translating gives CASSLRDGAYEQYF.

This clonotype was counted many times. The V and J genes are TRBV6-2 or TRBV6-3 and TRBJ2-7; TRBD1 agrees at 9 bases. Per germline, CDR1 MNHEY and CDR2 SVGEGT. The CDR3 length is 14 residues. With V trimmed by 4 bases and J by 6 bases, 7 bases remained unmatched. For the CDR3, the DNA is TGTGCCAGCAGTTCCCGGACAGGGGCGGCCGAGCAGTACTTC. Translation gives CASSSRTGAAEQYF.

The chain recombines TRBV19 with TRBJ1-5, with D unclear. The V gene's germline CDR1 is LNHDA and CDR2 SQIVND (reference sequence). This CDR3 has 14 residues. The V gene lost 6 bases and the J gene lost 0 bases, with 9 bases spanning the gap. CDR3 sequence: CASRQMNSNQPQHF. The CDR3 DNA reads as TGTGCCAGTAGGCAGATGAATAGCAATCAGCCCCAGCATTTT.

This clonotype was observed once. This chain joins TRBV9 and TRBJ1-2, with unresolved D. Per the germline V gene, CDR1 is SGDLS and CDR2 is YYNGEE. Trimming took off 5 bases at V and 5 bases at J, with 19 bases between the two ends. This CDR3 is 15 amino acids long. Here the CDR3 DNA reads TGTGCCAGCAGTGCCATCTTAACGGGCGAATATGGCTACACCTTC. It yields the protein CASSAILTGEYGYTF.

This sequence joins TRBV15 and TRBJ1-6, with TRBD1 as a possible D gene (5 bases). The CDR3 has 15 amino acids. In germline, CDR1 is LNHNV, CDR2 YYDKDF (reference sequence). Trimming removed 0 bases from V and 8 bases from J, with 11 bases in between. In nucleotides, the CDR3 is TGTGCCACCAGCAGAGATCTCCAGGGATATTCACCCCTCCACTTT. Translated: CATSRDLQGYSPLHF.

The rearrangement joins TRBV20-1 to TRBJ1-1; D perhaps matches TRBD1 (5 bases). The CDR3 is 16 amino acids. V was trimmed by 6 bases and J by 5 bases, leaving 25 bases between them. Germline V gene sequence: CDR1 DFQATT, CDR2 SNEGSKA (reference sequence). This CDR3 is CSASSVGASLETEAFF. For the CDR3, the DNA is TGCAGTGCCAGCAGCGTAGGGGCGTCCCTGGAGACTGAAGCTTTCTTT.

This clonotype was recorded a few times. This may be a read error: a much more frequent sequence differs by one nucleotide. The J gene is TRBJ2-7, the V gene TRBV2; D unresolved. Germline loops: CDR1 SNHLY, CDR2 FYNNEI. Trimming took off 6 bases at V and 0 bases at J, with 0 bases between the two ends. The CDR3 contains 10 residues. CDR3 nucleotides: TGTGCCAGCAGCTCCTACGAGCAGTACTTC. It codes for CASSSYEQYF.

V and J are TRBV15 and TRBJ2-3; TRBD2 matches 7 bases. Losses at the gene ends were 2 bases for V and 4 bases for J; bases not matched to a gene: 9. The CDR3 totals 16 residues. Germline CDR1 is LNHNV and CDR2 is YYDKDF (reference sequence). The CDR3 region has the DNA TGTGCCACCAGCAGAAACCTGGGGGAGGGGCCAGATACGCAGTATTTT. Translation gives CATSRNLGEGPDTQYF.

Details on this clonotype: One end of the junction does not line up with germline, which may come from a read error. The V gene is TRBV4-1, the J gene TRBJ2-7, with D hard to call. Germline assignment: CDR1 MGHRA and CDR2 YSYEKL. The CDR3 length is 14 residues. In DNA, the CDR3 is TGTGCCAGCAGCCAAGATTTGACTTCCTACGAGCAGTACTTC. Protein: CASSQDLTSYEQYF.

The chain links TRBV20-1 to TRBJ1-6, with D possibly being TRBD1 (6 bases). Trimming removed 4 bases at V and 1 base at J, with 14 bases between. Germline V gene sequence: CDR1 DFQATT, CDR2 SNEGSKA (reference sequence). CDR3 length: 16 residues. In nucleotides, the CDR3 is TGCAGTGCTAACAGGGACTTAGGTTCCTATAATTCACCCCTCCACTTT. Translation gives CSANRDLGSYNSPLHF.